This TCR beta chain was documented in a study of vaccination and CD4 T cells after COVID-19. In the study overall: After nasal swab PCR-confirmed SARS-CoV-2, nine convalescents had mild disease and one severe. The cells were exposed to overlapping spike peptides originating from SARS-CoV-2, HCoV-NL63, HCoV-OC43 and HCoV-229E for stimulation.

V lost 1 base and J lost 0; bases outside the gene matches: 3. The length of the CDR3 is 16 residues. Germline V lookup: CDR1 DFQATT, CDR2 SNEGSKA (reference sequence). Points on this clonotype: What it binds is not known.

Described treatment: roughly ten-day PBMC culture with coronavirus spike peptide pools or control peptides (ViraFEST assay). Sequence data for DNA of cultured CD4+ T cells were generated by the Oncomine TCR Beta short-read assay. DNA came from CD4+ T cells after culture. MiXCR was run by TCRdb on the PCR reads, yielding one entry per CDR3 protein. The repertoire holds about 25,000 distinct CDR3 sequences, with over 45% as singletons. The specimen was CD4+ T cells from blood, cultured in vitro. The receptor comes from a human donor who had recovered from COVID-19. The rearrangement uses TRBV20-1 and TRBJ2-1, with 10 bases fitting TRBD2. The CDR3 loop reads CSARVPSGSSYNEQFF. Here the CDR3 DNA reads TGCAGTGCTAGAGTCCCTAGCGGGAGCTCCTACAATGAGCAGTTCTTC.